This TCR beta chain was sequenced during a study of identical twins. This clonotype was counted between two and nine times. Using its own MiXCR run on the 5' RACE reads, TCRdb lists one record per CDR3 protein. The sample lists 540,000 or so distinct CDR3 sequences, about a fifth occurring once. Germline V gene data show CDR1 as MDHEN and CDR2 as SYDVKM. The CDR3 is made up of 17 amino acids. Trimming pared 3 bases from V and 0 bases from J, leaving 15 bases between. These data were also reused for a study on yellow fever vaccine responses in identical twins.

V usage is TRBV28 and J usage is TRBJ1-5; D perhaps matches TRBD1 (5 bases). The sequencing sample was made of CD4+ T cells sorted from blood. This sequence was found in a woman aged 18-35 years in good health. As DNA, the CDR3 is TGTGCCAGCAGTTTCCCCCCAGGGCTCAGTAGCAATCAGCCCCAGCATTTT. Translation: CASSFPPGLSSNQPQHF.